This T cell receptor (beta chain) was sequenced during a study of radiation and T cells in renal cell carcinoma. Study-wide findings and caveats: Top tumor clonotypes rose in blood 2 weeks post-radiation, then contracted. No pretreatment tumor biopsies were available for baseline clonotypes.

The repertoire was sequenced with immunoSEQ multiplex PCR; TCRdb's copy has only in-frame clones and lacks some. Of around 180,000 clones in the sample, about nine tenths were seen once. As concerns this clone: The target antigen is unknown.

Trimming shortened V by 5 bases and J by 8 bases, and 10 bases separated the two germline ends. Germline-derived CDR1 and CDR2 are SGHTA and FQGNSA. The CDR3 sequence is 13 residues long. The time point here: blood 4 weeks post-SBRT, at nephrectomy. Treatment described: 15 Gy SBRT to primary tumor, nephrectomy 4 weeks later. Nephrectomy followed 15 Gy stereotactic body radiation by 4 weeks. This renal cell carcinoma was of the clear cell type. The J gene is TRBJ1-6, the V gene TRBV7-2; D remains unclear. Source: blood, taken from a patient whose treatment included radiotherapy and nephrectomy. The TCR comes from a woman aged 45-59 years with renal cell carcinoma. Here the CDR3 DNA reads TGTGCCAGCAGCGCTAGCTACCATTCACCCCTCCACTTT. Protein sequence: CASSASYHSPLHF.